This note documents a single T cell receptor (beta chain) sequence. Its cognate antigen is unknown. TCRdb re-called the 5' RACE reads through MiXCR, storing one row per CDR3 protein. This table holds roughly 250,000 distinct CDR3 sequences, 16% found once. The V gene's germline CDR1 is SGHAT and CDR2 FQDESV (reference sequence). Trimming removed 1 base from V and 5 bases from J, with 18 bases in between. This CDR3 has 16 residues. These data come from a study of T-cell memory formation after mild COVID-19. Study background: TCR clusters were mostly confined to one donor each.

Overall study findings and caveats: The appearance of some responding clones in pre-infection memory suggested that cross-reactive memory joined. Day 15 to 85 contracting clones showed balanced CD4/CD8; day 15 to 37 expanders favored CD4+.

The specimen sequenced was PBMCs or a T cell subset sorted from them (not recorded which). V is TRBV11-1 and J is TRBJ2-7, with D possibly being TRBD2 (6 bases). The sequence came from a man between 18 and 35 years old who had mild COVID-19 (a few samples of this study predate the infection). Cell type and time point are not known. CDR3: CASSLDLAVARDEQYF. The CDR3 DNA reads as TGTGCCAGCAGCTTAGATTTAGCGGTCGCCAGGGACGAGCAGTACTTC.